A selection of T cell receptor beta chains follows, all from one sample in a study of CXCR3-negative and CXCR3-positive naive CD8 T cells. TCRdb derives one entry per CDR3 protein from the 5' RACE reads, leaving out DNA. The sample's table shows roughly 45,000 distinct CDR3 sequences. Sequencing was carried out using naive CXCR3- CD8+ T cells from blood. Receptors originate from a human donor in good health. Some clones in this sample may be carry-over from other donors' samples. CDR3s include the opening cysteine and the closing phenylalanine or tryptophan.

>TRBJ2-5|TRBV7-2
CASSLDPGYETQYF
>TRBJ2-1|TRBV12-3/TRBV12-4
CASSLGLAGVQLNNEQFF
>TRBJ2-7|TRBV9
CASSAPGQGVDEQYF
>TRBJ1-5|TRBV20-1
CSASPPGGGNQPQHF
>TRBJ2-1|TRBV28
CASSLLTSGRYNEQFF
>TRBJ2-3|TRBV29-1
CSVAGTGGRADTQYF
>TRBJ2-5|TRBV7-3
CASSLRPAETQYF
>TRBJ2-7|TRBV6-6
CASSYLSASYEQYF
>TRBJ2-2|TRBV5-1
CASSLSGNTGELFF
>TRBJ1-6|TRBV28
CASWTASSYNSPLHF
>TRBJ2-1|TRBV4-3
CASSLETTHNEQFF
>TRBJ1-4|TRBV7-3
CASSPAWDRGQDEKLFF
>TRBJ2-1|TRBV20-1
CSARGSYNEQFF
>TRBJ1-6|TRBV20-1
CSAVGTGVSYNSPLHF
>TRBJ2-1|TRBV15
CATGVGLSSNEQFF
>TRBJ1-2|TRBV7-6
CASSPPGQGYGYTF
>TRBJ2-7|TRBV6-6
CASSLGLAVYEQYF